These 10 T cell receptor delta chains were sequenced from one sample in a study of γδ T cells in repeated Plasmodium falciparum infection. Vgamma9/Vdelta2+ and Vdelta2-negative gammadelta T cells were flow-sorted from PBMC for bulk sequencing. TCRdb re-called clones from the multiplex PCR reads via CATT. The sample carries about 51,000 delta-chain clones, around 2% recorded once. The sample taken for sequencing was gamma-delta T cells from blood. The receptors here all came from a pool of human donors (malaria-infected and uninfected, not separated).

About this clone: A far more abundant clone sits one base away, making this likely a read error. Other DNA sequences in the same sample also yield this CDR3. V and J are TRDV1 and TRDJ1; 9 positions agree with TRDD3. Here the J gene came from matching the DNA to germline, since TCRdb omits it. The germline V gene has CDR1 TSWWSYY and CDR2 QGS. The CDR3 sequence is 25 residues long. The CDR3 coding sequence is TGTGCTCTTGGGCGTCGTAGGCCTTTCCTAATGTTGGTTACTGGGGGACCGCTGTACACCGACAAACTCATCTTT. Residues: CALGRRRPFLMLVTGGPLYTDKLIF.

This clone was seen at least ten times. TCRdb shows a much larger clone's protein in place of this DNA's translation, and the two differ at residue 3, likely through a read error; the protein shown is translated from the DNA. The chain has TRDV1 and TRDJ1, with D possibly TRDD3 on 6 matching bases. This CDR3 contains 21 residues. The V gene's germline CDR1 is TSWWSYY and CDR2 QGS. CDR3 DNA: TGTGCTCCTGGGAGGTTTCTCTTAGGGCTGGGGATGCCCCATCAGCATATCGGACTCATCTTT. Amino acids: CAPGRFLLGLGMPHQHIGLIF.

In regard to this clone: The translation of this DNA and the TCRdb protein of a much larger clone differ at residue 19, probably owing to a read error; the protein shown here is translated from the DNA. No J gene call was made, and the V gene is TRDV1; TRDD3, the table's D call, was not compared with the DNA. The V gene's germline CDR1 is TSWWSYY and CDR2 QGS. This CDR3 is built from 20 residues. The CDR3 is CALGEASVSLTGGYAIKLTF. DNA of the CDR3: TGTGCTCTTGGGGAAGCCTCTGTCTCCCTCACTGGGGGATACGCGATCAAACTCACCTTT.

This clone was counted a few times. A far larger clone is a single base away, which makes a read error likely. The same CDR3 is also encoded by other DNA sequences in this sample. V usage is TRDV1 and J usage is TRDJ1; 7 bases fit TRDD2. Germline matching of the DNA provided the J gene here, since TCRdb leaves it blank. Germline-derived CDR1 and CDR2 are TSWWSYY and QGS. This CDR3 is 22 amino acids long. As DNA, the CDR3 is TGTGCTCTTGGGGAATGTTATTTTCCTTCCTTGAAAACTCTGGGCAAAACCGACAAACTCATCTTT. This gives the protein CALGECYFPSLKTLGKTDKLIF.

As regards this clone: TCRdb assigns this DNA the protein of a much larger clone, which departs from its translation at residue 12; this likely reflects a read error, and the protein shown comes from translating the DNA. The CDR3 loop is CAFKSTTSFRGCRKLIF. The CDR3 DNA follows: TGTGCCTTTAAATCTACGACCAGCTTTCGCGGGTGCAGAAAACTCATCTTT. The chain couples TRDV3 to TRDJ1; D is unresolved. The J gene is not listed in TCRdb, so it was assigned here from a DNA match to germline. From germline, CDR1 is TVYSNPD and CDR2 GDNSRS (reference sequence). V dropped 1 base and J dropped 8 bases, with 29 bases sitting between them. The CDR3 spans 17 residues.

By sample share, this clone is large. This CDR3 is also generated by other DNA sequences in the sample. This chain joins TRDV1 and TRDJ1, with 12 bases identical to TRDD3. The V and J ends lost 5 bases and 5 bases, in that order; junction bases with no gene match: 21. Per germline, CDR1 TSWWSYY and CDR2 QGS. The CDR3 loop spans 20 amino acids. The CDR3 here is CALGRGKTPWTGGYRDKLIF. The CDR3, as DNA: TGTGCTCTTGGGAGAGGGAAGACCCCCTGGACTGGGGGATACCGAGATAAACTCATCTTT.

On this clone itself: TCRdb shows a much larger clone's protein in place of this DNA's translation, and the two differ at residue 10, likely through a read error; the protein shown is translated from the DNA. The CDR3 reads CACDTLSPTRGRYTDKLIF. CDR3 in DNA: TGTGCCTGTGACACTTTGAGCCCCACTAGGGGACGGTACACCGATAAACTCATCTTT. The genes are TRDV2 and TRDJ1; a weak D match, TRDD3 (5 bases). The V and J ends lost 1 base and 0 bases respectively, with 23 bases between them. Germline V gene sequence: CDR1 GEAIGNYY, CDR2 EKD. CDR3 size: 19 residues.

Of note for this clone: This DNA translates differently at residue 7 from the TCRdb protein, which is that of a much larger clone; a read error is likely, and the protein shown is the DNA's own translation. V usage is TRDV2 and J usage is TRDJ1, with 11 bases fitting TRDD3. The J gene is absent in TCRdb and was assigned here via DNA matching to germline. The length of the CDR3 is 24 residues. Germline loops: CDR1 GEAIGNYY, CDR2 EKD. The ends lost 0 bases at V and 0 bases at J; junction bases unmatched: 26. Here the CDR3 reads CACDTVLPYSDWGIGTNYTDKLIF. The CDR3 bases are TGTGCCTGTGACACCGTTCTCCCTTACTCAGACTGGGGGATAGGAACGAATTACACCGATAAACTCATCTTT.

There are a few counts of this clone. It differs at one base from a far larger clone, so likely a read error. The same CDR3 arises from other DNA sequences in this sample as well. The chain links TRDV1 to TRDJ1, with 9 bases matching TRDD2. As TCRdb names no J gene, one was assigned here on the basis of a DNA match to germline. Germline V lookup: CDR1 TSWWSYY, CDR2 QGS. The CDR3 totals 25 residues. In DNA form, the CDR3 reads TGTGCCCTTGGGAACCCCCTTCCTACAGTCCTCTACTTACTGGGTTCGATAGGAGCATCCGATAAACTCATCTTT. As protein: CALGNPLPTVLYLLGSIGASDKLIF.

Many counts were recorded for this clone. The sample contains more than one DNA sequence encoding this CDR3. The CDR3 bases are TGTGCCTTTGCCTTCAGGGCGGCATTCTGCTACTGGGGGATTCAGGAAAACTGTCCTAAACTCATCTTT. Its protein is CAFAFRAAFCYWGIQENCPKLIF. J is TRDJ1 and V is TRDV3; TRDD3 matches 10 bases. Per the germline V gene, CDR1 is TVYSNPD and CDR2 is GDNSRS (reference sequence). The junction had 37 bases not matched to a gene; V was cut back by 2 bases and J by 7 bases. The CDR3 runs to 23 residues.